The 14 T cell receptor beta chains presented below share a single source sample, sequenced in a study of CD8 T cells in Susac syndrome. RNA totalling roughly 0.45 to 1 ug underwent reverse transcription with random hexamers. TCRdb re-called the immunoSEQ multiplex PCR reads with MiXCR, one entry per CDR3 protein. The repertoire includes roughly 110,000 distinct CDR3 sequences, roughly 94% of them detected once, and roughly 0.43% sits in the top ten. Material: CD8+ T cells from PBMCs. These receptors came from a human donor with Susac syndrome.

This sequence joins TRBV12-3 or TRBV12-4 and TRBJ1-2; D gene ambiguous. The ends were cut back, 6 bases at V and 8 bases at J, with 13 bases in the middle. This CDR3 is 12 amino acids long. CDR3 sequence: CASSINSGGYTF. The CDR3 DNA follows: TGTGCCAGCAGCATCAACAGCGGAGGCTACACCTTC.

The V and J genes are TRBV5-6 and TRBJ2-7; 9 bases align to TRBD1. J gave up 6 bases and V 2 bases, and 6 bases lay outside the gene matches. The CDR3 sequence is 14 residues long. The V gene's germline CDR1 is SGHDT and CDR2 YYEEEE. CDR3 amino acids: CASSFGTGSGEQYF. DNA for the CDR3: TGTGCCAGCAGCTTTGGGACAGGGTCCGGCGAGCAGTACTTC.

V is TRBV18 and J is TRBJ1-2; D not certain. The CDR3 is 13 amino acids. Germline-derived CDR1 and CDR2 are KGHSH and LQKENI. V lost 5 bases and J lost 2, with 9 bases in between. The CDR3 DNA follows: TGTGCCAGCTCATCCGGGCGGAACTATGGCTACACCTTC. This sequence encodes CASSSGRNYGYTF.

This clonotype has only one observation. The rearrangement uses TRBV7-9 and TRBJ1-3; D not resolved. V lost 0 bases, J lost 2 bases, and 5 bases lay in between. Germline loops: CDR1 SEHNR, CDR2 FQNEAQ (reference sequence). This CDR3 is built from 14 residues. In DNA, the CDR3 is TGTGCCAGCAGCTTAGCAGGGACTGGAAACACCATATATTTT. Translating it yields CASSLAGTGNTIYF. The full variable domain, with the rest looked up from reference TRBV7-9 and TRBJ1-3, is DTGVSQNPRHKITKRGQNVTFRCDPISEHNRLYWYRQTLGQGPEFLTYFQNEAQLEKSRLLSDRFSAERPKGSFSTLEIQRTEQGDSAMYLCASSLAGTGNTIYFGEGSWLTVV.

As DNA, the CDR3 is TGTGCCAGCAGCTCGGGCCCGACCCAGTACTTC. Translating it yields CASSSGPTQYF. The chain recombines TRBV5-6 with TRBJ2-5; D uncertain. Germline V gene sequence: CDR1 SGHDT, CDR2 YYEEEE. CDR3 length: 11 residues. Trimming pared 3 bases from V and 7 bases from J, leaving 7 bases between.

The J gene is TRBJ1-5, the V gene TRBV7-2; possibly TRBD1 for D (5 bases). The CDR3 covers 14 residues. Germline V gives CDR1 SGHTA, CDR2 FQGNSA. V was cut by 3 bases and J by 3 bases, with 9 bases left in between. Here the CDR3 reads CASSFIRDNQPQHF. The DNA for the CDR3 is TGTGCCAGCAGCTTTATCAGGGACAATCAGCCCCAGCATTTT.

The chain joins TRBV29-1 to TRBJ2-1, with D unresolved. Germline V gives CDR1 SQVTM, CDR2 ANQGSEA. V was trimmed by 0 bases and J by 0 bases, leaving 3 bases between them. There are 13 residues in the CDR3. This CDR3 reads CSVEEDSYNEQFF. CDR3 nucleotide sequence: TGCAGCGTTGAAGAGGACTCCTACAATGAGCAGTTCTTC.

V gene TRBV9 combines with J gene TRBJ1-4, with a tentative D call TRBD1 (5 bases). The CDR3 has 15 amino acids. V dropped 4 bases and J dropped 3 bases, with 13 bases sitting between them. Germline CDR1 and CDR2: SGDLS and YYNGEE. In nucleotides, the CDR3 is TGTGCCAGCAGCTCCGGGACTGGGGCTAATGAAAAACTGTTTTTT. Translated: CASSSGTGANEKLFF.

The rearrangement joins TRBV24-1 to TRBJ2-7; D is uncertain. Trimming took off 4 bases at V and 7 bases at J, with 10 bases between the two ends. CDR1 and CDR2 (germline): KGHDR, SFDVKD. The CDR3 totals 12 residues. The CDR3: CATSEKTEEQYF. The CDR3, as DNA: TGTGCCACCAGTGAAAAGACGGAGGAGCAGTACTTC.

The chain has TRBV7-8 and TRBJ2-7, with 8 bases aligning to TRBD2. V was pared by 8 bases and J by 4 bases, with 7 bases of the junction left unmatched. The CDR3 is made up of 13 amino acids. Germline lookup yields CDR1 SGHVS and CDR2 FQNEAQ. The CDR3 loop is CASAGGVIYEQYF. The CDR3, as DNA: TGTGCCAGCGCCGGGGGGGTGATATACGAGCAGTACTTC.

This clonotype has a single count. The rearrangement joins TRBV25-1 to TRBJ1-2; D might be TRBD1 (6 bases). The germline V and J ends were trimmed by 9 bases and 0 bases, with 14 bases remaining between them. Germline V gives CDR1 MGHDK, CDR2 SYGVNS. The CDR3 has 14 residues. The CDR3 DNA reads as TGTGCCAGTCATACAGGACAGCCTAACTATGGCTACACCTTC. Its translation: CASHTGQPNYGYTF.

The chain recombines TRBV12-3 or TRBV12-4 with TRBJ1-2, with 8 bases matching TRBD1. The CDR3 length is 14 residues. The V segment lost 8 bases and the J segment 1 base; nucleotides outside the gene matches: 6. Written as DNA, the CDR3 is TGTGCCAGCGGGTTGACAGGGGTTAACTATGGCTACACCTTC. It encodes CASGLTGVNYGYTF.

This clonotype appeared a few times. This chain joins TRBV11-2 and TRBJ1-2; D is perhaps TRBD1 (6 bases). V was clipped by 5 bases and J by 6 bases, with 19 bases between them. Germline-derived CDR1 and CDR2 are SGHAT and FQNNGV. The CDR3 contains 15 residues. CDR3 region: CASSPPGGGGDGYTF. DNA of the CDR3: TGTGCCAGCAGCCCCCCCGGGGGAGGGGGAGATGGCTACACCTTC.

This clonotype was detected only once. The V call is TRBV9, the J call TRBJ2-5; 7 positions match TRBD1. CDR1 and CDR2 from the germline V gene are SGDLS and YYNGEE. J gave up 5 bases and V 3 bases, and 4 bases lay outside the gene matches. This CDR3 spans 13 amino acids. CDR3 protein: CASSGTGEETQYF. CDR3 sequence (DNA): TGTGCCAGCAGCGGAACAGGGGAGGAGACCCAGTACTTC.